This TCR beta chain was recorded in a study of identical twins. Study findings and constraints: Compared with models, monozygotic twins showed more out-of-frame TCR alpha sharing. Conclusions came from cross-sectional statistical analysis, not from following the same donors. Analyses of zero insertions could be partly confounded by invariant MAIT and iNKT cells.

Comments on this clonotype: Its antigen is currently unknown.

Each cDNA held unique molecular identifiers, and template switching gave it a universal primer site. TCRdb processed the 5' RACE reads anew with MiXCR; each CDR3 protein has one entry. The table includes 420,000 or so distinct CDR3 sequences, less than 20% detected once. CDR3 length: 16 residues. Germline assignment: CDR1 SGHAT and CDR2 FQNNGV. Trimming cost V 2 bases and J 4 bases, with 15 bases left between them. This TCR came from a middle-aged man in good health. Sequencing was carried out using naive T cells sorted from blood. The rearrangement uses TRBV11-2 and TRBJ2-1, with D perhaps given as TRBD1 or TRBD2 (5 bases each). Here the CDR3 reads CASSLRFVGVYNEQFF. In DNA form, the CDR3 reads TGTGCCAGCAGCTTACGGTTCGTGGGGGTTTACAATGAGCAGTTCTTC.